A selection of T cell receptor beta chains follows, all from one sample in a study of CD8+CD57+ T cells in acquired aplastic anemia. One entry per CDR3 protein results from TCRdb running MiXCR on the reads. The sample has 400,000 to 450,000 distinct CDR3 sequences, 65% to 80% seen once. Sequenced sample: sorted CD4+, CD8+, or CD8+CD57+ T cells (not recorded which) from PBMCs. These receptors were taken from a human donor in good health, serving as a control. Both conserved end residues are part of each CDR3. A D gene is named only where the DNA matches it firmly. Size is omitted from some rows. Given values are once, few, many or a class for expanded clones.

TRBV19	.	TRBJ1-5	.	CASSILAGRQHHHF	TGTGCCAGTAGTATATTGGCAGGTCGACAGCACCACCATTTT
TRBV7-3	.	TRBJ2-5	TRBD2	CATSNPTSQETQYF	TGTGCCACCAGCAACCCGACTAGCCAAGAGACGCAGTACTTC
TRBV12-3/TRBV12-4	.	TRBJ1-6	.	CASSWRGDNSPLHF	TGTGCCAGCAGTTGGAGGGGCGATAATTCACCCCTCCACTTT
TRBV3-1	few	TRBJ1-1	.	CASSLLGRGNTEAFF	TGTGCCAGCAGCCTACTAGGTAGGGGCAACACTGAAGCTTTCTTT
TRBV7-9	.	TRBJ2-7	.	CASSLEVELYEQYF	TGTGCCAGCAGCTTAGAGGTAGAATTATACGAGCAGTACTTC
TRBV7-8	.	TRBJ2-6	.	CASSVPNSGVF	TGTGCCAGCAGCGTCCCCAACAGTGGAGTATTC
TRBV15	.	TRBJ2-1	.	CATSPGPQYNEQFF	TGTGCCACCAGCCCTGGGCCCCAATACAATGAGCAGTTCTTC
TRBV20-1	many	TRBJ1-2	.	CSASPGAGAGNGYTF	TGCAGTGCTAGCCCCGGGGCGGGGGCGGGAAACGGCTACACCTTC
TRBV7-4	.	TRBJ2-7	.	CASSLKGAQYENYF	TGTGCCAGCAGCTTGAAAGGGGCGCAGTACGAGAACTACTTC
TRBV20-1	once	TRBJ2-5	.	CSVGFGNWGETQYF	TGCAGTGTTGGATTCGGGAATTGGGGAGAGACCCAGTACTTC
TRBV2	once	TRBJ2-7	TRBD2	CASSAGRGGATGGYEPYF	TGTGCCAGCAGTGCCGGGAGGGGTGGCGCCACCGGTGGTTACGAGCCGTACTTC
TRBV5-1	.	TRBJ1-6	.	CASSVQGRGYHF	TGCGCCAGCAGCGTTCAGGGAAGAGGCTACCACTTT
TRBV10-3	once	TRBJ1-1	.	CAISDPGGDTEASF	TGTGCCATCAGTGACCCAGGAGGGGACACTGAAGCTAGCTTT
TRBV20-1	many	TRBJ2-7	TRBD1	CSARDGQVAWNYEQYF	TGCAGTGCTAGAGACGGACAGGTGGCATGGAACTACGAGCAGTACTTC
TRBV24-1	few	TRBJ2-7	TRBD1	CATSPGQGSSCEQYF	TGTGCCACCAGTCCCGGACAGGGGAGTTCCTGCGAGCAGTACTTC
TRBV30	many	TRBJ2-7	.	CAWTGRGFSYEQYF	TGTGCCTGGACCGGTCGGGGATTTTCCTACGAGCAGTACTTC
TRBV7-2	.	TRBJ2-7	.	CASSGRGFAYGQYF	TGTGCCAGCAGTGGACGGGGTTTCGCGTATGGGCAGTACTTC
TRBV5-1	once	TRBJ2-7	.	CASSLVRYGQYF	TGTGCCAGCAGTTTGGTCAGGTACGGGCAGTACTTC
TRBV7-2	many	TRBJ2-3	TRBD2	CASSSGAGLGSDTQYF	TGTGCCAGCAGCTCCGGGGCGGGACTAGGGTCAGATACGCAGTATTTT
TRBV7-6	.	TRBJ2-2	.	CASSARTARNYEQLFF	TGTGCCAGCAGTGCTCGCACGGCACGGAACTACGAGCAGCTGTTTTTT
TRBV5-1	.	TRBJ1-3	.	CASGREFGGNTIYF	TGTGCCAGCGGTCGCGAGTTCGGTGGAAACACCATATATTTT
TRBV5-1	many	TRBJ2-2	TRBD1	CASSLDGTGDTGELFF	TGCGCCAGCAGCTTGGATGGGACAGGGGACACCGGGGAGCTGTTTTTT
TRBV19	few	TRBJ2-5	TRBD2	CAKNSGGPGETQYF	TGTGCTAAAAATAGCGGGGGGCCAGGGGAGACCCAGTACTTC
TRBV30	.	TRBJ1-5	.	CAWRANGRHSNQPQHF	TGTGCCTGGAGAGCCAACGGACGGCATAGCAATCAGCCCCAGCATTTT
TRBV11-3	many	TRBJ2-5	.	CASSSGGQQETQYF	TGTGCCAGCAGCTCCGGTGGACAGCAAGAGACCCAGTACTTC
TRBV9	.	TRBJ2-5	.	CASSVRRGETQYYF	TGTGCCAGCAGCGTAAGGAGGGGTGAGACCCAGTACTACTTC
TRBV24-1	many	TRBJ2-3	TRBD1	CATSENDRVGPDTQYF	TGTGCCACCAGTGAAAACGACAGGGTTGGACCAGATACGCAGTATTTT
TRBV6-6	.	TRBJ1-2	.	CASSARVRETFGYTF	TGCGCCAGCAGTGCAAGGGTGAGGGAGACCTTTGGCTACACCTTC
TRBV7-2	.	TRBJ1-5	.	CASSTGWFVDQPQHF	TGTGCCAGCAGCACCGGATGGTTTGTCGATCAGCCCCAGCATTTT
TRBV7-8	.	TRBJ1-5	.	CASSPSYGNGPQHF	TGTGCCAGCAGTCCATCCTATGGGAATGGGCCCCAGCATTTT
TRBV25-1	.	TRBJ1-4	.	CASGEMPAGGEKLFF	TGTGCCAGCGGTGAAATGCCGGCGGGAGGGGAAAAACTGTTTTTT
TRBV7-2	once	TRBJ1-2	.	CASSLVATAAGYTF	TGTGCCAGCAGCTTGGTTGCCACGGCGGCTGGCTACACCTTC
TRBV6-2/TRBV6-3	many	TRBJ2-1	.	CASSYSTRGEQFF	TGTGCCAGCAGTTACTCGACACGTGGTGAGCAGTTCTTC
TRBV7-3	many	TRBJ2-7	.	CASSLLIGSLIYEQYF	TGTGCCAGCAGCTTACTTATCGGCAGCTTAATCTACGAGCAGTACTTC
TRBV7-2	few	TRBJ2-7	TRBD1	CASRVQGAAYEQYF	TGTGCCAGCAGGGTACAGGGGGCTGCCTACGAGCAGTACTTC
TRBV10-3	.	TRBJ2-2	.	CAISSQPDTGELFF	TGTGCCATCAGTTCACAACCGGACACCGGGGAGCTGTTTTTT
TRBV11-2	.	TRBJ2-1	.	CASSSAGTKGGYNEQFF	TGTGCCAGCAGCTCAGCTGGGACGAAGGGGGGATACAATGAGCAGTTCTTC
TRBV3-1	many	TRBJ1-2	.	CASSQDVGTGGYTF	TGTGCCAGCAGCCAAGATGTCGGAACGGGAGGCTACACCTTC
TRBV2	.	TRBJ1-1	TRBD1	CTSSDAGTGDTEAFF	TGTACTAGTAGTGACGCGGGGACAGGGGACACTGAAGCTTTCTTT